The source of this TCR beta chain is a study of blood T cell repertoires in COVID-19. Sequencing used immunoSEQ multiplex PCR; TCRdb keeps in-frame clones, though not all of them. The sample lists about 140,000 clones, 80% to 85% occurring once. Per the germline V gene, CDR1 is SGHAT and CDR2 is FQNNGV. With V trimmed by 2 bases and J by 7 bases, 6 bases remained unmatched. This CDR3 spans 14 amino acids. This clone appeared a single time. This sequence was found in a human donor in a cohort sampled during active COVID-19. The V gene is TRBV11-2, the J gene TRBJ1-1, with TRBD1 matching 8 bases. The specimen sequenced was peripheral blood. CDR3 bases: TGTGCCAGCAGCTTACCCCAGGGGGCTTTTGAAGCTTTCTTT. Its translation: CASSLPQGAFEAFF. Looking up the rest from reference TRBV11-2 and TRBJ1-1 gives the full variable domain: EAGVAQSPRYKIIEKRQSVAFWCNPISGHATLYWYQQILGQGPKLLIQFQNNGVVDDSQLPKDRFSAERLKGVDSTLKIQPAKLEDSAVYLCASSLPQGAFEAFFGQGTRLTVV.